Described below is a single T cell receptor beta chain sequence and its context. Its antigen remains unknown. Other DNA sequences in the sample encode the same CDR3. This specimen belongs to a study of shared clonotypes between healthy human individuals. Study-level results: Non-shared clonotypes had lower generation probabilities than clonotypes shared by all four sorted-subset donors. Among the subsets, naive ones generally showed larger estimated richness than memory ones.

The V gene lost 0 bases and the J gene lost 0 bases, with 6 bases spanning the gap. The CDR3 spans 14 residues. Germline values: CDR1 SGDLS, CDR2 YYNGEE. Sorted-subset replicate PCR reactions contained roughly 200 ng DNA, corresponding to some 28,000 T cell genomes. The method was immunoSEQ multiplex PCR; TCRdb's version includes in-frame clones alone and lacks a portion of them. The data contain 2 million to 3 million clones, over 85% of them singletons. The source of this sequence is a man aged 18 to 29 in good health. This chain connects TRBV9 to TRBJ2-5; no reliable D call. The specimen sequenced was naive CD4+ T cells sorted from blood. The subset denotes: CD45RA+ positively selected. The CDR3 sequence: CASSVAANQETQYF. The CDR3 DNA sequence: TGTGCCAGCAGCGTAGCGGCGAACCAAGAGACCCAGTACTTC.